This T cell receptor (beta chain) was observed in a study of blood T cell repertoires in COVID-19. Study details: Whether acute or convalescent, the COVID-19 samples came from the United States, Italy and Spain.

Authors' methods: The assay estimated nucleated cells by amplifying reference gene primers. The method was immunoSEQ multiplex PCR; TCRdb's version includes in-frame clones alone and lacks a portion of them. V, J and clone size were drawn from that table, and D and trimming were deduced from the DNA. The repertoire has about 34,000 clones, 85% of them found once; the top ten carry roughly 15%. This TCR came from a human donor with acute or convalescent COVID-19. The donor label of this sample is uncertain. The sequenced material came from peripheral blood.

The CDR3 here is CASSLVFPRTEAFF. The CDR3 DNA reads as TGTGCCAGCAGCTTGGTCTTTCCGAGGACTGAAGCTTTCTTT. J is TRBJ1-1 and V is TRBV5-6; no reliable D call. The CDR3 length is 14 residues. Germline V gene lookup returns CDR1 SGHDT and CDR2 YYEEEE. V dropped 0 bases and J dropped 5 bases, with 11 bases sitting between them.